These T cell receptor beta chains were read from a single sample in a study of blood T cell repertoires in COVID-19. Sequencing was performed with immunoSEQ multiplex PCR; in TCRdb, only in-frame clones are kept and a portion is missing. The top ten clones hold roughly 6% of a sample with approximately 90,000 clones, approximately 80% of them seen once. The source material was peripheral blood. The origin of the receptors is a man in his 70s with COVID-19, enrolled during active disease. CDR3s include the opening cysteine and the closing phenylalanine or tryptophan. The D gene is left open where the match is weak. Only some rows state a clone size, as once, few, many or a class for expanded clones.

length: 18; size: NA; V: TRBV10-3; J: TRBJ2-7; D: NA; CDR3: CAISVRRGAASSSYEQYF; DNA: TGTGCCATCAGTGTCCGCCGTGGGGCCGCTTCTTCATCCTACGAGCAGTACTTC
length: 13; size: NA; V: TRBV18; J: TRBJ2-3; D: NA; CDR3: CASSPPTDFTQYF; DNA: TGTGCCAGCTCACCACCGACAGACTTTACGCAGTATTTT
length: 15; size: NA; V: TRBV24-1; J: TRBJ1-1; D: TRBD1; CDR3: CATSDTGAPNTEAFF; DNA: TGTGCCACCAGTGATACAGGGGCCCCGAACACTGAAGCTTTCTTT
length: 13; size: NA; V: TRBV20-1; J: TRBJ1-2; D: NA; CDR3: CSASSLRENGYTF; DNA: TGCAGTGCTAGTTCTCTTCGGGAAAATGGCTACACCTTC
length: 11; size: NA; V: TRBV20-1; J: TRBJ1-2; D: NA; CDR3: CSATANYGYTF; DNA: TGCAGTGCTACGGCTAACTATGGCTACACCTTC
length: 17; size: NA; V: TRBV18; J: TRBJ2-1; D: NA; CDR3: CASSPSPSWSDYNEQFF; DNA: TGTGCCAGCTCACCAAGCCCTTCTTGGTCCGACTACAATGAGCAGTTCTTC
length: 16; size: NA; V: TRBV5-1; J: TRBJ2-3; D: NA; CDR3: CASSVGLDSSTDTQYF; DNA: TGCGCCAGCAGCGTCGGACTGGATTCGAGCACAGATACGCAGTATTTT
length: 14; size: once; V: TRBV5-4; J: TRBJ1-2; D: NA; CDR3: CASSLPGTEYGYTF; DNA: TGTGCCAGCAGCTTACCCGGGACTGAATATGGCTACACCTTC
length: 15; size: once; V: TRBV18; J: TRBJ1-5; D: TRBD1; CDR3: CASSTGGGSNQPQHF; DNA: TGTGCCAGCTCGACAGGGGGCGGAAGCAATCAGCCCCAGCATTTT
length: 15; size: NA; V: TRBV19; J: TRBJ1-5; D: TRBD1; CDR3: CASRGLTGGNQPQHF; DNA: TGTGCCAGTAGGGGACTCACAGGGGGCAATCAGCCCCAGCATTTT
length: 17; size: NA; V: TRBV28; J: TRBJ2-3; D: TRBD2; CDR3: CASSLGLAGGPPDTQYF; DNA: TGTGCCAGCAGTTTGGGGCTAGCGGGAGGGCCACCAGATACGCAGTATTTT
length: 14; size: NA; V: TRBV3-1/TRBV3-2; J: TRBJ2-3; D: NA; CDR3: CASSQGDSADTQYF; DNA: TGTGCCAGCAGCCAAGGGGACTCAGCAGATACGCAGTATTTT
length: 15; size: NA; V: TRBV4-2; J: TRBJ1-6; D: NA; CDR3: CASSQGPGYNSPLHF; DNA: TGTGCCAGCAGCCAAGGTCCAGGTTATAATTCACCCCTCCACTTT
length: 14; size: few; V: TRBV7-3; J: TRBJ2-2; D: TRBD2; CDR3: CASSTGTSAGELFF; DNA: TGTGCCAGCAGCACCGGGACTAGTGCCGGGGAGCTGTTTTTT
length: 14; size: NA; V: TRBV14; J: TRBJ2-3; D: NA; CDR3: CASSRMSVTDTQYF; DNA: TGTGCCAGCAGCCGAATGAGCGTCACAGATACGCAGTATTTT